What follows is one T cell receptor beta chain and its context. This sample was taken from a study of blood T cell repertoires in COVID-19. Study-wide background: T cells, B-cell-depleted T cells, or PBMCs supplied cDNA or gDNA.

Clones were sequenced by immunoSEQ multiplex PCR, and TCRdb holds only the in-frame ones, with some missing. The sample yields around 210,000 clones, almost 85% seen once. Germline V gene data show CDR1 as SNHLY and CDR2 as FYNNEI. Trimming took off 5 bases at V and 0 bases at J, with 13 bases between the two ends. The CDR3 contains 15 residues. The receptor's source is a man aged 45-60 years with COVID-19, enrolled during active disease. This chain uses TRBV2 with TRBJ1-1; D unresolved. The material sequenced was peripheral blood. The CDR3 coding sequence is TGTGCCAGCAGTCAGGACGGGAGGATGAACACTGAAGCTTTCTTT. Its translation is CASSQDGRMNTEAFF.